This T cell receptor beta chain stems from a study of blood T cells in healthy people across ages. Study-wide results and limits: Estimates of diversity drawn from one million T cells were considered underestimates.

About this clonotype: The antigen is undetermined.

The V and J ends lost 1 base and 4 bases respectively, with 14 bases between them. Germline V CDR1 and CDR2: MGHRA, YSYEKL. The CDR3 runs 15 residues. It was with a sample-barcoded 5' primer and a J-beta primer mix that a second PCR of roughly 7 to 12 cycles was run. TCRdb used MiXCR to reprocess the 5' RACE reads, holding one entry per CDR3 protein. This repertoire shows 980,000 or so distinct CDR3 sequences, 45% to 50% found once; its top ten account for about an eighth. The TCR originated in a man younger than 40 in good health. The sample taken for sequencing was blood. The chain is built from TRBV4-1 and TRBJ2-7, with D maybe TRBD2 (6 bases). The CDR3 DNA is TGCGCCAGCAGCCAAGTCCGGGGTGGAGGGTACGAGCAGTACTTC. Its translation: CASSQVRGGGYEQYF.